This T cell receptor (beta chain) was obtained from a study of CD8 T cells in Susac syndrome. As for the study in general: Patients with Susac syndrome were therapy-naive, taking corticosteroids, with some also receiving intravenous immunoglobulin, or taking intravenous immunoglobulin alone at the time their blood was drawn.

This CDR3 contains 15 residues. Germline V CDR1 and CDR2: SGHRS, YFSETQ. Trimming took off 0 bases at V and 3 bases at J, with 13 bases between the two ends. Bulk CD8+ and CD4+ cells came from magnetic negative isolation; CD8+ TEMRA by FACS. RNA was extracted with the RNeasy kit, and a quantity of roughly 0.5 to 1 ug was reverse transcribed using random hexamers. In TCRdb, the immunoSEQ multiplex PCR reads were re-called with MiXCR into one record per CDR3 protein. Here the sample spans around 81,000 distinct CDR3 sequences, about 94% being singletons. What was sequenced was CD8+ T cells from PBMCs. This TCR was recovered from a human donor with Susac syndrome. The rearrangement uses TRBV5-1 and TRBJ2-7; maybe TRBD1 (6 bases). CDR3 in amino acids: CASSLVQGMDYEQYF. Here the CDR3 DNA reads TGCGCCAGCAGCTTGGTCCAGGGGATGGACTACGAGCAGTACTTC.